This T cell receptor beta chain was observed in a study of tumor and adjacent non-tumor tissue in lung cancer. Across the study: There were approximately twelve adenocarcinoma, 2 squamous cell carcinoma and 1 small cell lung cancer cases. Each sample yielded around 4 million productive TCRbeta reads on average.

This clonotype was recorded at least ten times. RNA was extracted from bulk tissue without any cell sorting. A modified ARM-PCR protocol with three rounds of nested PCR amplified TCRbeta. One entry per CDR3 protein, called by TCRdb with MiXCR from the multiplex PCR reads. The sample gives over 110,000 distinct CDR3 sequences, roughly 66% of which show up once; around a sixth is in the top ten. The CDR3 totals 15 residues. Losses at the gene ends were 3 bases for V and 5 bases for J; bases not matched to a gene: 12. The germline CDR1 and CDR2 sequences are DFQATT and SNEGSKA (reference sequence). The specimen sequenced was lung tumor tissue. This sequence originates from a man aged 60 to 75 with small cell lung cancer. This chain connects TRBV20-1 to TRBJ2-5, with TRBD1 identical over 7 bases. Here the CDR3 DNA reads TGCAGTGCTAGGCCACCCGACAGGGTTAGGGAGACCCAGTACTTC. Its protein product is CSARPPDRVRETQYF.